The next 32 T cell receptor beta chains were all read from a single sample in a study of shared clonotypes between healthy human individuals. Libraries were prepared by immunoSEQ multiplex PCR; TCRdb keeps only in-frame clonotypes and omits some of them. The profile shows about 2 million clones, 90% to 95% of them singletons. Sequences were obtained from naive CD4+ T cells sorted from blood. Subset specified: CD45RA+ positively selected. These receptor sequences come from a man between 18 and 29 years old in good health.

In nucleotides, the CDR3 is TGTGCCAGTAGTACTACGTGGGGGGGCAATTCACCCCTCCACTTT. Amino acids: CASSTTWGGNSPLHF. This chain uses TRBV19 with TRBJ1-6; D is perhaps TRBD1 (6 bases). Germline assignment: CDR1 LNHDA and CDR2 SQIVND (reference sequence). V was trimmed by 4 bases and J by 7 bases, leaving 14 bases between them. The CDR3 has 15 residues.

The chain combines TRBV5-8 with TRBJ2-1, with D unresolved. The CDR3 covers 11 residues. The germline V gene has CDR1 SGHTS and CDR2 YDEGEE. V was clipped by 2 bases and J by 8 bases, with 5 bases between them. The CDR3 protein is CASSFLDEQFF. In nucleotides, the CDR3 is TGTGCCAGCAGCTTTTTGGATGAGCAGTTCTTC.

The genes are TRBV14 and TRBJ2-7, with D perhaps being TRBD1 or TRBD2 (5 bases each). There are 15 residues in the CDR3. Germline V gene sequence: CDR1 SGHDN, CDR2 FVKESK. V dropped 1 base and J dropped 2 bases, with 12 bases sitting between them. The CDR3 region is CASSQGIGGAYEQYF. DNA of the CDR3: TGTGCCAGCAGCCAAGGGATTGGGGGTGCCTACGAGCAGTACTTC.

This chain uses TRBV4-3 with TRBJ2-3; 11 bases align to TRBD2. Trimming removed 2 bases from V and 4 bases from J; junction bases left unmatched: 5. Germline V gene data show CDR1 as LGHNA and CDR2 as YSLEER. The CDR3 consists of 16 residues. The CDR3 coding sequence is TGCGCCAGCAGCCAATCCACTAGCGGGAGATCAGATACGCAGTATTTT. Its translation: CASSQSTSGRSDTQYF.

This clone was seen more than once but under ten times. The same CDR3 can be traced to other DNA sequences in this sample. The rearrangement uses TRBV30 and TRBJ2-7, with D unclear. Trimming cost V 0 bases and J 4 bases, with 4 bases left between them. This CDR3 is built from 11 residues. Germline assignment: CDR1 GTSNPN and CDR2 SVGIG (reference sequence). The CDR3 spells CAWSVSYEQYF. The CDR3 coding sequence is TGTGCCTGGAGTGTAAGTTACGAGCAGTACTTC.

The chain carries TRBV5-1 and TRBJ1-1, with 7 nucleotides matching TRBD1. The CDR3 loop spans 15 amino acids. From germline, CDR1 is SGHRS and CDR2 YFSETQ. Trimming at V came to 1 base and at J to 1 base, leaving 4 bases not matched to a gene. The CDR3 reads CASSLQAGGNTEAFF. The DNA for the CDR3 is TGCGCCAGCAGCTTGCAGGCAGGGGGGAACACTGAAGCTTTCTTT.

The rearrangement uses TRBV7-9 and TRBJ2-2, with D perhaps given as TRBD1 or TRBD2 (5 bases each). In germline, CDR1 is SEHNR, CDR2 FQNEAQ (reference sequence). With 6 bases removed from V and 6 bases from J, the gap between germline ends came to 14 bases. The CDR3 consists of 14 residues. CDR3: CASSSGTVAGELFF. CDR3 DNA: TGTGCCAGCAGTTCCGGGACGGTGGCCGGGGAGCTGTTTTTT.

Comment on this clone: It may be a read error: a sequence one base away is much more abundant. The chain carries TRBV6-6 and TRBJ2-2; maybe TRBD1 (6 bases). Deletions cut 7 bases from V and 1 base from J, with 10 bases between. Germline V gives CDR1 MNHNY, CDR2 SVGAGI (reference sequence). CDR3 length: 14 residues. The CDR3 sequence is CASNPTGNTGELFF. The CDR3 nucleotides read TGTGCCAGCAACCCGACAGGGAACACCGGGGAGCTGTTTTTT.

The V call is TRBV19, the J call TRBJ1-2; 7 positions match TRBD1. The trim removed 7 bases at V and 2 bases at J, leaving 10 bases unmatched. Germline V gene data show CDR1 as LNHDA and CDR2 as SQIVND (reference sequence). This CDR3 comprises 15 residues. CDR3 coding DNA: TGTGCCAGTACCGAGGGGGTGGACAGGAACTATGGCTACACCTTC. Protein product: CASTEGVDRNYGYTF.

With respect to this clone: Distinct nucleotide sequences in the sample also encode this CDR3. The chain joins TRBV5-1 to TRBJ2-7; D is ambiguous. The CDR3 loop spans 11 amino acids. Germline CDR1 is SGHRS and CDR2 is YFSETQ. V lost 3 bases and J lost 4, with 5 bases in between. The CDR3 region has the DNA TGCGCCAGCAGCTCACAGTACGAGCAGTACTTC. Protein: CASSSQYEQYF.

The chain combines TRBV7-9 with TRBJ2-1; no clear D. The CDR3 totals 16 residues. V gave up 1 base and J gave up 7 bases, with 17 bases separating them. Germline CDR1 and CDR2: SEHNR and FQNEAQ (reference sequence). CDR3 DNA sequence: TGTGCCAGCAGCTTAGTGCCTCCCTTAGGGTCGAATGAGCAGTTCTTC. This translates into CASSLVPPLGSNEQFF. The full variable domain, rest sourced from reference TRBV7-9 and TRBJ2-1, is DTGVSQNPRHKITKRGQNVTFRCDPISEHNRLYWYRQTLGQGPEFLTYFQNEAQLEKSRLLSDRFSAERPKGSFSTLEIQRTEQGDSAMYLCASSLVPPLGSNEQFFGPGTRLTVL.

The chain couples TRBV11-2 to TRBJ1-3; 8 nucleotides match TRBD1. V dropped 4 bases and J dropped 0; count of bases not matched to a gene: 2. The CDR3 is 15 amino acids. The germline gives CDR1 SGHAT, CDR2 FQNNGV. The CDR3 reads CASSSQGASGNTIYF. In DNA, the CDR3 is TGTGCCAGCAGCTCTCAGGGGGCCTCTGGAAACACCATATATTTT.

The V call is TRBV7-2, the J call TRBJ1-1; the D gene is possibly TRBD1 (5 bases). Germline loops: CDR1 SGHTA, CDR2 FQGNSA. Trimming left V 2 bases short and J 2 bases short, with 15 bases between. The CDR3 loop spans 16 amino acids. In DNA form, the CDR3 reads TGTGCCAGCAGCTTATTTGAGGGGACCCTCAACACTGAAGCTTTCTTT. Translation: CASSLFEGTLNTEAFF.

This clone was counted a single time. This rearrangement joins TRBV4-3 to TRBJ1-2; no clear D gene. The CDR3 totals 13 residues. Trimming pared 2 bases from V and 2 bases from J, leaving 6 bases between. Germline CDR1 is LGHNA and CDR2 is YSLEER. The CDR3 protein is CASSQTENYGYTF. Written as DNA, the CDR3 is TGCGCCAGCAGCCAAACGGAGAACTATGGCTACACCTTC.

V gene TRBV28 combines with J gene TRBJ1-6; D unclear. The V and J ends lost 1 base and 9 bases respectively, with 22 bases between them. The CDR3 contains 18 residues. Germline CDR1 is MDHEN and CDR2 is SYDVKM. The CDR3 nucleotides are TGTGCCAGCAGTTTATTGTACTCTAAGGGCGGCCAACCTTCACCCCTCCACTTT. This codes for CASSLLYSKGGQPSPLHF.

This rearrangement joins TRBV6-7 to TRBJ2-5; no clear D gene. TRBV6-7 is annotated as an ORF whose role is uncertain. Trimming cost V 2 bases and J 0 bases, with 22 bases left between them. The length of the CDR3 is 19 residues. Written as DNA, the CDR3 is TGTGCCAGCAGTTACATACTCCAGGCAGAAACAATATACCAAGAGACCCAGTACTTC. It codes for CASSYILQAETIYQETQYF.

The chain joins TRBV29-1 to TRBJ2-5; 9 bases are a match to TRBD1. Trimming removed 5 bases from V and 9 bases from J; junction bases left unmatched: 4. In germline, CDR1 is SQVTM, CDR2 ANQGSEA. The CDR3 consists of 11 residues. The CDR3 region is CSVLQGAAQYF. CDR3 DNA sequence: TGCAGCGTTTTACAGGGGGCGGCCCAGTACTTC.

V is TRBV6-1 and J is TRBJ2-7, with TRBD1 matching over 7 bases. V shed 4 bases, J shed 3 bases, and the junction held 6 bases outside the gene matches. The CDR3 is 14 residues long. In germline, CDR1 is MNHNS, CDR2 SASEGT. CDR3 DNA sequence: TGTGCCAGCAGTGGAGGGGGCGCCCACTACGAGCAGTACTTC. Encoded protein: CASSGGGAHYEQYF.

CDR3 coding DNA: TGTGCCAGCAGTGATTGGGGGGCACTCTACGAGCAGTACTTC. Protein product: CASSDWGALYEQYF. The chain combines TRBV2 with TRBJ2-7; perhaps D is TRBD1 or TRBD2 (6 bases each). Germline V gene sequence: CDR1 SNHLY, CDR2 FYNNEI. The CDR3 sequence is 14 residues long. V was clipped by 3 bases and J by 3 bases, with 12 bases between them.

The chain combines TRBV2 with TRBJ2-2; D might be TRBD1 or TRBD2, each matching 5 bases. Germline V CDR1 and CDR2: SNHLY, FYNNEI. CDR3 length equals 13 residues. Trimming removed 8 bases from V and 7 bases from J, with 14 bases in between. CDR3 in amino acids: CASSPPGLGELFF. In nucleotides, the CDR3 is TGTGCCAGCTCCCCCCCGGGGCTCGGGGAGCTGTTTTTT.

This sequence joins TRBV5-1 and TRBJ2-7; 8 positions match TRBD2. The germline CDR1 and CDR2 sequences are SGHRS and YFSETQ. There are 15 residues in the CDR3. Trimming at V came to 1 base and at J to 0 bases, leaving 3 bases not matched to a gene. The CDR3 protein is CASSLPAGDSYEQYF. The CDR3 DNA reads TGCGCCAGCAGCTTGCCAGCGGGGGACTCCTACGAGCAGTACTTC.

The chain couples TRBV11-2 to TRBJ2-3; maybe TRBD2 (5 bases). Germline CDR1 reads SGHAT; CDR2 reads FQNNGV. Trimming took off 0 bases at V and 6 bases at J, with 13 bases between the two ends. The CDR3 totals 15 residues. CDR3 DNA: TGTGCCAGCAGCTTAGATGGACTTCCCCCGGATACGCAGTATTTT. Translating it yields CASSLDGLPPDTQYF.

V and J are TRBV7-9 and TRBJ2-3; 7 bases map to TRBD2. Germline CDR1 reads SEHNR; CDR2 reads FQNEAQ (reference sequence). V lost 5 bases, J lost 2 bases, and 7 bases stayed unmatched. This CDR3 spans 15 amino acids. CDR3 in DNA: TGTGCCAGCAGCCGTCATAGCGGGCCCACAGATACGCAGTATTTT. This gives the protein CASSRHSGPTDTQYF.

This clone appeared once. The J gene is TRBJ1-3, the V gene TRBV6-5; D is uncertain. The germline V and J ends were trimmed by 5 bases and 0 bases, with 5 bases remaining between them. CDR1 is MNHEY, CDR2 SVGAGI, per germline. The CDR3 totals 13 residues. CDR3 sequence: CASSLDSGNTIYF. CDR3 nucleotide sequence: TGTGCCAGCAGTCTGGACTCTGGAAACACCATATATTTT.

In DNA form, the CDR3 reads TGTGCCAGTAGTACCCTGTATCTCGGCCACAATGAGCAGTTCTTC. Translation gives CASSTLYLGHNEQFF. The J gene is TRBJ2-1, the V gene TRBV19, with D unresolved. The V end lost 4 bases, the J end lost 5 bases, and 15 bases lay between the germline ends. The CDR3 has 15 amino acids. Germline V lookup: CDR1 LNHDA, CDR2 SQIVND (reference sequence). Drawing the rest from reference TRBV19 and TRBJ2-1, the complete variable domain is DGGITQSPKYLFRKEGQNVTLSCEQNLNHDAMYWYRQDPGQGLRLIYYSQIVNDFQKGDIAEGYSVSREKKESFPLTVTSAQKNPTAFYLCASSTLYLGHNEQFFGPGTRLTVL.

This clone was detected once. CDR3 amino acids: CASSSGGGNSPLHF. CDR3 sequence (DNA): TGTGCCAGTAGTTCAGGGGGTGGTAATTCACCCCTCCACTTT. V and J are TRBV19 and TRBJ1-6; 7 bases align to TRBD1. After removal of 5 bases from V and 6 bases from J, the junction contained 4 bases not matched to a gene. CDR3 length: 14 amino acids. The germline V gene has CDR1 LNHDA and CDR2 SQIVND (reference sequence).

The rearrangement links TRBV6-1 to TRBJ1-5; 10 bases align to TRBD1. This CDR3 contains 17 residues. V gave up 3 bases and J gave up 0 bases; unmatched junction bases: 5. Germline lookup yields CDR1 MNHNS and CDR2 SASEGT. The CDR3 spells CASSEGTGAYSNQPQHF. The CDR3 bases are TGTGCCAGCAGTGAGGGGACAGGGGCCTATAGCAATCAGCCCCAGCATTTT.

CDR3 in amino acids: CASSPFFEPTVYEQYF. The CDR3 DNA reads TGTGCCAGCAGTCCGTTTTTTGAGCCTACTGTCTACGAGCAGTACTTC. The chain joins TRBV6-9 to TRBJ2-7; D ambiguous. The CDR3 is made up of 16 amino acids. CDR1 MNHGY and CDR2 SVAAGI come from the germline V gene. The V and J ends lost 5 bases and 3 bases respectively, with 20 bases between them.

The chain is built from TRBV6-1 and TRBJ1-5; D is unclear. This CDR3 has 18 residues. Germline V CDR1 and CDR2: MNHNS, SASEGT. Trimming removed 3 bases from V and 3 bases from J, with 21 bases in between. CDR3 coding DNA: TGTGCCAGCAGTGACGTTACCCGTACCCCTCTGACCAATCAGCCCCAGCATTTT. It encodes CASSDVTRTPLTNQPQHF.

V is TRBV5-1 and J is TRBJ2-5; 11 bases agree with TRBD1. Germline CDR1 reads SGHRS; CDR2 reads YFSETQ. Trimming cost V 4 bases and J 5 bases; bases outside gene matches: 7. The CDR3 sequence is 15 residues long. The CDR3 DNA is TGCGCCAGCAGCACAAGGACAGGGGGCGGTGAGACCCAGTACTTC. It codes for CASSTRTGGGETQYF.

The CDR3 region has the DNA TGTGCCAGCTCACCTTCTTCAGGGGTCTCCAACACTGAAGCTTTCTTT. This translates into CASSPSSGVSNTEAFF. This chain uses TRBV18 with TRBJ1-1; a possible D gene is TRBD1 (6 bases). V was clipped by 3 bases and J by 2 bases, with 16 bases between them. CDR1 and CDR2 from the germline V gene are KGHSH and LQKENI. This CDR3 is 16 amino acids long.

DNA of the CDR3: TGTGCCTGGAGGTGGACGGGGGGTACTGAAGCTTTCTTT. Translating it yields CAWRWTGGTEAFF. The rearrangement links TRBV30 to TRBJ1-1, with D possibly being TRBD1 (5 bases). Germline V gene data show CDR1 as GTSNPN and CDR2 as SVGIG (reference sequence). This CDR3 is built from 13 residues. Trimming stripped 3 bases from V and 5 bases from J, with 13 bases between.